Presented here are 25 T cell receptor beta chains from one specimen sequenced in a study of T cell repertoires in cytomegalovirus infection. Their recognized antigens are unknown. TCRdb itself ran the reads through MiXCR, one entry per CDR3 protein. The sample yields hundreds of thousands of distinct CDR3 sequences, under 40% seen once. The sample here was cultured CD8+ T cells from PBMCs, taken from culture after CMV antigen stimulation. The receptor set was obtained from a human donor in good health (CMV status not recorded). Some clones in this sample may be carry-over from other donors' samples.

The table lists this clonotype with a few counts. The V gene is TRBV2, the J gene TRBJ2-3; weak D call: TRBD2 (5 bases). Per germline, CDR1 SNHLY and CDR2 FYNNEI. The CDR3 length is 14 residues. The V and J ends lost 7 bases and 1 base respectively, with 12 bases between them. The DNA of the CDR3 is TGTGCCAGCACCAGAGGGAAGGGCACAGATACGCAGTATTTT. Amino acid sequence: CASTRGKGTDTQYF.

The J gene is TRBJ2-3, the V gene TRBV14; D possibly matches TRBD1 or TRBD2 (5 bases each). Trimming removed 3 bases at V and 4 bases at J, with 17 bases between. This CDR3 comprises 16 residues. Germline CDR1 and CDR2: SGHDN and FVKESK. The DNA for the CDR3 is TGTGCCAGCAGCCACCCCCGGGACCCGGGGCCAGATACGCAGTATTTT. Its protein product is CASSHPRDPGPDTQYF.

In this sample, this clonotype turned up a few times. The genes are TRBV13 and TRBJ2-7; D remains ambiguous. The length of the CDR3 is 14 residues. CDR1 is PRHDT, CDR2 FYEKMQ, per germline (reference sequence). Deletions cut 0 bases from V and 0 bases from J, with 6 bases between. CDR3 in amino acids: CASSLGASSYEQYV. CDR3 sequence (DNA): TGTGCCAGCAGCTTAGGGGCCAGCTCCTACGAGCAGTACGTC.

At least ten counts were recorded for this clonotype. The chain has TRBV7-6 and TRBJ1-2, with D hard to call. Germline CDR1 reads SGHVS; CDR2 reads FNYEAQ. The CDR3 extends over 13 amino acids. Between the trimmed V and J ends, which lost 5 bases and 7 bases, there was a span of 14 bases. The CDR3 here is CASSDRKVSGYTF. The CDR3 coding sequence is TGTGCCAGCAGCGATCGAAAAGTTTCTGGCTACACCTTC.

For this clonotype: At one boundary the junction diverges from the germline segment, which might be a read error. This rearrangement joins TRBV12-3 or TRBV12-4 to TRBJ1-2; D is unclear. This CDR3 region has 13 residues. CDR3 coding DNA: TGTGCCAGCAGCAACTCGCTCGGCTATGGCTATACCTTC. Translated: CASSNSLGYGYTF.

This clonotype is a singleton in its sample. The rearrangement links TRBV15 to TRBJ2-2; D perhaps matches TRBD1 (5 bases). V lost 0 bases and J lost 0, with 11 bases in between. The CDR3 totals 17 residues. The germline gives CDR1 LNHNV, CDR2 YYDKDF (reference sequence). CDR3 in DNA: TGTGCCACCAGCAGAGATCTATTGACAGCGAACACCGGGGAGCTGTTTTTT. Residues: CATSRDLLTANTGELFF.

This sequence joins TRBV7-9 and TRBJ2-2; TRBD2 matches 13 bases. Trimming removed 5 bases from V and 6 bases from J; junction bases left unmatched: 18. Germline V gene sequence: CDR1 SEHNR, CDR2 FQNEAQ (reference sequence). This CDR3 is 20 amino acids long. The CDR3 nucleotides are TGTGCCAGCAGCCCGAGACTAGCGGGGGGCCTACAGGGAACCCCCGGGGAGCTGTTTTTT. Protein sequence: CASSPRLAGGLQGTPGELFF. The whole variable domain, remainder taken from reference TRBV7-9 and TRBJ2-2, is DTGVSQNPRHKITKRGQNVTFRCDPISEHNRLYWYRQTLGQGPEFLTYFQNEAQLEKSRLLSDRFSAERPKGSFSTLEIQRTEQGDSAMYLCASSPRLAGGLQGTPGELFFGEGSRLTVL.

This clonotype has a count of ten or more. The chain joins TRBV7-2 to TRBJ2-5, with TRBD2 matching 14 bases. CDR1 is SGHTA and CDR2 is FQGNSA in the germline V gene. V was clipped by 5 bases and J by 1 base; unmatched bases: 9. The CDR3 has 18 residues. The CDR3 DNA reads TGTGCCAGCAGCCGCAACCTGGGACTAGCGGGGGTCCAAGAGACCCAGTACTTC. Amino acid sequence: CASSRNLGLAGVQETQYF.

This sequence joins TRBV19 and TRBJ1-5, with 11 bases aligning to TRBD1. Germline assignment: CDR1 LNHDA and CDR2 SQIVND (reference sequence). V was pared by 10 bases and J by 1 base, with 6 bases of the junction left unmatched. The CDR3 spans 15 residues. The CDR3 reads CATTDRGRSNQPQHF. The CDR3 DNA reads TGTGCCACTACGGACAGGGGGCGAAGCAATCAGCCCCAGCATTTT.

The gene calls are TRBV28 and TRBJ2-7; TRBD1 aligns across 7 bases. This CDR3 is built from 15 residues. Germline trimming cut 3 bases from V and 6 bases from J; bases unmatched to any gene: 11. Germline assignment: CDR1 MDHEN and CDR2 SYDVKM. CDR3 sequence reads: CASSFLGGELAEQYV. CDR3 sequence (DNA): TGTGCCAGCAGTTTCTTAGGGGGCGAATTAGCCGAGCAGTACGTC.

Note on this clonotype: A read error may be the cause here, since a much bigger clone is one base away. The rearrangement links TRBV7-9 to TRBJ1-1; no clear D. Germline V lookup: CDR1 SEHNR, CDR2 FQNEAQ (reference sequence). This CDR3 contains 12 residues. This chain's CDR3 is CASSLGGIEVFF. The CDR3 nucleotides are TGTGCCAGCAGCTTGGGAGGGATAGAAGTTTTCTTT.

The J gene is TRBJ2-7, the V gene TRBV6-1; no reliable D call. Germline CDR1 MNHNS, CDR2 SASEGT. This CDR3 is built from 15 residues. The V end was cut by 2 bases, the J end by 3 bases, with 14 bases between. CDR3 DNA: TGTGCCAGCAGTGAAATCGCGGATCCTGTCTACGAGCAGTACGTC. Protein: CASSEIADPVYEQYV.

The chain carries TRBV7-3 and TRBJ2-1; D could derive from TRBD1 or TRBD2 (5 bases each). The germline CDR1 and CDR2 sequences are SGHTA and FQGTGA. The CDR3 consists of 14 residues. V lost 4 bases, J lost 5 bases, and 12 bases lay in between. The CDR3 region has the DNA TGTGCCAGCAGCTACCGGGACGGAGACAATGAGCAGTTCTTC. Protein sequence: CASSYRDGDNEQFF.

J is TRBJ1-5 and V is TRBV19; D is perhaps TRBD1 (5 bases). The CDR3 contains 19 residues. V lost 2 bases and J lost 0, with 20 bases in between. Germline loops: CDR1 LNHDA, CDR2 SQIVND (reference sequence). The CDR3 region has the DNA TGTGCCAGTAGTATATACCTCCCTAATACAGGATATAGCAATCAGCCCCAGCATTTT. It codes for CASSIYLPNTGYSNQPQHF.

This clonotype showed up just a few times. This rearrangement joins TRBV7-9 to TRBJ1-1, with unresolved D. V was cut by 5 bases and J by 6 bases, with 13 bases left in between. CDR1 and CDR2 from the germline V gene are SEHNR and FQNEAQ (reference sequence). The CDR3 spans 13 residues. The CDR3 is CASSRPPSPEAFF. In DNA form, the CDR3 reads TGTGCCAGCAGCCGACCTCCCAGCCCTGAAGCTTTCTTT.

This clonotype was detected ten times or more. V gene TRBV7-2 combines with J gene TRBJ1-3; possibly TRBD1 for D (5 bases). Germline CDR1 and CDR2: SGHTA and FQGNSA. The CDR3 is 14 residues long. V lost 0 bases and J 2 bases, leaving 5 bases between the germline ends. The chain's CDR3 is CASSLAGAGNTIYF. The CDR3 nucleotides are TGTGCCAGCAGCTTAGCAGGGGCTGGAAACACCATATATTTT. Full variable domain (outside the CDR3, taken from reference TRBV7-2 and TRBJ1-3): GAGVSQSPSNKVTEKGKDVELRCDPISGHTALYWYRQSLGQGLEFLIYFQGNSAPDKSGLPSDRFSAERTGGSVSTLTIQRTQQEDSAVYLCASSLAGAGNTIYFGEGSWLTVV.

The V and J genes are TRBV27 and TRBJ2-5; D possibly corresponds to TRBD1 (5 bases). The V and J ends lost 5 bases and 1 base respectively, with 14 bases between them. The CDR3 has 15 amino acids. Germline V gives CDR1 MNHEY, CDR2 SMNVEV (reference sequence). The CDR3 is CASSPQWGVQETQYF. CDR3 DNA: TGTGCCAGCAGTCCACAGTGGGGCGTCCAAGAGACCCAGTACTTC.

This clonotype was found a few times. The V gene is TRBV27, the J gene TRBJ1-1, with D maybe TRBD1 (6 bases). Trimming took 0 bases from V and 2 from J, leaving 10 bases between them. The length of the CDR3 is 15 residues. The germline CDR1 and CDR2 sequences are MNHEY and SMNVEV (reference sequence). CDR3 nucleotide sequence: TGTGCCAGCAGTTTATCGGGGGGGCCAAACACTGAAGCTTTCTTT. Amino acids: CASSLSGGPNTEAFF.

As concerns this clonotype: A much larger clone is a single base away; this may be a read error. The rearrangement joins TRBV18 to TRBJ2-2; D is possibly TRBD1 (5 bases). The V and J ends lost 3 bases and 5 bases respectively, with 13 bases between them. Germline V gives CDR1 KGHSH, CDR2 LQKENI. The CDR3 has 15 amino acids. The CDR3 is CASSPGNRTTGELFF. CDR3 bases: TGTGCCAGCTCACCGGGCAACAGGACAACCGGGGAGCTGTTTTTT.

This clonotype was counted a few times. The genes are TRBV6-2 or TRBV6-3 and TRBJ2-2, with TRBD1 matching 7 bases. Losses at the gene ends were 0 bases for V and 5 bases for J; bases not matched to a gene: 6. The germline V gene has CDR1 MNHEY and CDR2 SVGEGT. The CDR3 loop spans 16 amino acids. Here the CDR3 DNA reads TGTGCCAGCAGTTACTCCGACAGGGTCTTAACCGGGGAGCTGTTTTTT. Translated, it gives CASSYSDRVLTGELFF.

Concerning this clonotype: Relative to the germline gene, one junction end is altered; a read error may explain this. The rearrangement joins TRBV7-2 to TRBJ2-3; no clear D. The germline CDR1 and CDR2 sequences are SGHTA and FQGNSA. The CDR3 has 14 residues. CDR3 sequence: CVSSLPPGTDTQYF. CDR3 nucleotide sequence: TGTGTCAGCAGCTTACCCCCAGGCACAGATACGCAGTATTTT.

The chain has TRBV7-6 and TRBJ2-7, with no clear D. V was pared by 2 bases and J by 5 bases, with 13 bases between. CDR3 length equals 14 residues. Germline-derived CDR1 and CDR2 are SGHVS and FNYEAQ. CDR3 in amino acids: CASSLKGETDEQYF. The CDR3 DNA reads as TGTGCCAGCAGCTTAAAAGGAGAGACCGACGAGCAGTACTTC.

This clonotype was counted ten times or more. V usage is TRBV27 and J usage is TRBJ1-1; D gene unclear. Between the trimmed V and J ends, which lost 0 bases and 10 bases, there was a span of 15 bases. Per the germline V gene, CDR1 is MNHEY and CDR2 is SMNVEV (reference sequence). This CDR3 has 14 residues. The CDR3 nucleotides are TGTGCCAGCAGTTTATCGTCCGGTGGGTTAGGAGCTTTCTTT. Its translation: CASSLSSGGLGAFF.

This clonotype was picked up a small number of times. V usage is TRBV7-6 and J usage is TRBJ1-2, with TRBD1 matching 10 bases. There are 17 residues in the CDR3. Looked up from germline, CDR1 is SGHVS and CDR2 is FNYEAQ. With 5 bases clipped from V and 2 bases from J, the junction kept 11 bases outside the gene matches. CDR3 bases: TGTGCCAGCAGCATCCCGGGACAGGGGATTTCCAACTATGGCTACACCTTC. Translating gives CASSIPGQGISNYGYTF.

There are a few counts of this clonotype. The CDR3, as DNA: TGTGCCAGCAGCTCTCCGGGACAGGGGGCAAACACTGAAGCTTTCTTT. Its translation is CASSSPGQGANTEAFF. The rearrangement joins TRBV7-9 to TRBJ1-1, with 12 bases matching TRBD1. V shed 4 bases, J shed 2 bases, and the junction held 5 bases outside the gene matches. Germline V lookup: CDR1 SEHNR, CDR2 FQNEAQ (reference sequence). The CDR3 extends over 16 amino acids.